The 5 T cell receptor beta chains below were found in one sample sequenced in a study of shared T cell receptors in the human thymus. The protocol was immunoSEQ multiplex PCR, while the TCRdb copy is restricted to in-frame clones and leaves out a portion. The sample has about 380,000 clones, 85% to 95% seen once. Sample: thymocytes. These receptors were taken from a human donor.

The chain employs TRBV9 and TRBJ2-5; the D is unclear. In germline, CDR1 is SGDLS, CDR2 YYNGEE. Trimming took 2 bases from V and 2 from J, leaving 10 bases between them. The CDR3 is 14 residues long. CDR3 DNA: TGTGCCAGCAGCGTTGGGCGTATTCAAGAGACCCAGTACTTC. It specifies CASSVGRIQETQYF.

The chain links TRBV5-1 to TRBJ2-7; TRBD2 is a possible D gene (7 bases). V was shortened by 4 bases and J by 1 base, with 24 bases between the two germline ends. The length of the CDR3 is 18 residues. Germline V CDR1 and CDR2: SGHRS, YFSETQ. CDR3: CASSLGGQGSHLSYEQYF. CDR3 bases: TGCGCCAGCAGCCTGGGGGGGCAGGGGAGCCACCTTTCCTACGAGCAGTACTTC.

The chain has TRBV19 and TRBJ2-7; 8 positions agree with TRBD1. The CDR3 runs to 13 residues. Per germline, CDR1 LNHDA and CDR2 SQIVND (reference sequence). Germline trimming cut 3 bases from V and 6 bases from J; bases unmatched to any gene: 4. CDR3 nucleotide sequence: TGTGCCAGTAGTATGGCCCAGGGGGCCGAGCAGTACTTC. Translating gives CASSMAQGAEQYF.

CDR3 loop: CASSAGQGFNQPQHF. The CDR3 DNA sequence: TGTGCCAGCAGTGCTGGACAGGGGTTCAATCAGCCCCAGCATTTT. The chain couples TRBV27 to TRBJ1-5, with TRBD1 matching 9 bases. CDR3 length: 15 residues. Unmatched junction bases numbered 5, after V lost 5 bases and J lost 3 bases. CDR1 and CDR2 (germline): MNHEY, SMNVEV (reference sequence).

CDR3 region: CASSFEGSSSYEQYF. Written as DNA, the CDR3 is TGTGCCAGCAGTTTTGAGGGCTCCAGCTCCTACGAGCAGTACTTC. This chain uses TRBV27 with TRBJ2-7; possibly TRBD2 for D (5 bases). Trimming left V 3 bases short and J 0 bases short, with 12 bases between. Germline CDR1 reads MNHEY; CDR2 reads SMNVEV (reference sequence). This CDR3 spans 15 amino acids.